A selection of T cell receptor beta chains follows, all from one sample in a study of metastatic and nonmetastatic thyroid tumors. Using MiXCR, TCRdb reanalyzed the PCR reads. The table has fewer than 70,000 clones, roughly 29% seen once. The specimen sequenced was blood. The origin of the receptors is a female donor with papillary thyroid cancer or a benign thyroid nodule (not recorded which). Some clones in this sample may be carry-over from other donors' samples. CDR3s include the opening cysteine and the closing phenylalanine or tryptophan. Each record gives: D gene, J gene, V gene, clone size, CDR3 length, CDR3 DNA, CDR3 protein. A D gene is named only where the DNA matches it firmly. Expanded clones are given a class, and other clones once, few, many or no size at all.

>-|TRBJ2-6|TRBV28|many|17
TGTGCCAGCAGTTTGGAGGGGGCGCTCACTGGGGCCAACGTCCTGACTTTC
CASSLEGALTGANVLTF
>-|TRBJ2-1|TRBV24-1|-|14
TGTGCCACCAGTGGAGGGAACTATGGCAATGAGCAGTTCTTC
CATSGGNYGNEQFF
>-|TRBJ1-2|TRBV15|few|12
TGTGCCACCAGCAGAGCCACAGAGGGCTACACCTTC
CATSRATEGYTF
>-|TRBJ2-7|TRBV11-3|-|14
TGTGCCAGCAGCCCCTTAGGCGCTCCCTACGAGCAGTACTTC
CASSPLGAPYEQYF
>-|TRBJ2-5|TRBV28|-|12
TGTGCCAGCAGTTCAGTCATGGAGACCCAGTACTTC
CASSSVMETQYF
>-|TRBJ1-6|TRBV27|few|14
TGTGCCAGCAGTTTAATCCAGCCTAATTCACCCCTCCACTTT
CASSLIQPNSPLHF
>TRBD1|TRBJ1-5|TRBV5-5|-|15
TGTGCCAGCAGCTTGGTGGACAGGGCTACTCAGCCCCAGCATTTT
CASSLVDRATQPQHF
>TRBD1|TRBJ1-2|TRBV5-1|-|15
TGCGCCAGCAGCAGGTCCTCAGGGGGCTTCTATGGCTACACCTTC
CASSRSSGGFYGYTF
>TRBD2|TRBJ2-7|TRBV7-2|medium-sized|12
TGTGCCAGCAGCTACGGGAGGAGGGAGCAGTACTTC
CASSYGRREQYF
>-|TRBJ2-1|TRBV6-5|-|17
TGTGCCAGCAGTTACGGAAAGCTACGCGGGACTTCCAATGAGCAGTTCTTC
CASSYGKLRGTSNEQFF